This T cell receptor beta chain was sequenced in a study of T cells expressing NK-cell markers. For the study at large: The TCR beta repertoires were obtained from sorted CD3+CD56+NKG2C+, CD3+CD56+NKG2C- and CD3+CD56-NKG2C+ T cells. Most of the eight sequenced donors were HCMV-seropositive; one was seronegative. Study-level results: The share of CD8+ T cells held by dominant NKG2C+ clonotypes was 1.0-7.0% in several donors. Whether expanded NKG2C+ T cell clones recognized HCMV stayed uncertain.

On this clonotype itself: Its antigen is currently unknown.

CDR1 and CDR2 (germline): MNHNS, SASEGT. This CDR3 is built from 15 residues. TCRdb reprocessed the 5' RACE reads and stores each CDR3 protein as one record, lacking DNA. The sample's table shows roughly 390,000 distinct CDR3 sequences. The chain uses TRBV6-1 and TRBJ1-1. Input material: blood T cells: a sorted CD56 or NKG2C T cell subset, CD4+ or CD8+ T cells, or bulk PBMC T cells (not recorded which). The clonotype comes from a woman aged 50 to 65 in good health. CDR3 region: CASSSFWRGETEAFF.